These 9 T cell receptor beta chains came from one sample sequenced in a study of T cell repertoires in cytomegalovirus infection. TCRdb used MiXCR to reprocess the reads, holding one entry per CDR3 protein. The table lists fewer than 200,000 distinct CDR3 sequences, about a tenth of them singletons. Specimen: PBMCs. These receptors all stem from a human donor in good health (CMV status not recorded). Some clones in this sample may be carry-over from other donors' samples.

This clonotype showed up many times. The rearrangement joins TRBV20-1 to TRBJ2-1; a weak D match, TRBD2 (6 bases). CDR1 and CDR2 (germline): DFQATT, SNEGSKA (reference sequence). Trimming left V 0 bases short and J 6 bases short, with 12 bases between. This CDR3 is built from 14 residues. The CDR3 DNA reads as TGCAGTGCTAGAGATCCCGGGACTCTCAATGAGCAGTTCTTC. Translated, it gives CSARDPGTLNEQFF.

There are many counts of this clonotype. V usage is TRBV10-3 and J usage is TRBJ1-2; TRBD1 might be the D (6 bases). The germline V gene has CDR1 ENHRY and CDR2 SYGVKD. V was cut by 0 bases and J by 7 bases, with 24 bases left in between. The CDR3 sequence is 18 residues long. The CDR3 protein is CAISESLQERGPRGGYTF. The CDR3 DNA reads as TGTGCCATCAGTGAGTCGCTACAAGAAAGGGGCCCCAGGGGTGGCTACACCTTC.

The chain employs TRBV28 and TRBJ1-2, with D tentatively TRBD1 (6 bases). This CDR3 contains 14 residues. Trimming pared 6 bases from V and 5 bases from J, leaving 16 bases between. The germline gives CDR1 MDHEN, CDR2 SYDVKM. CDR3 nucleotide sequence: TGTGCCAGCAGGACAGGCCCCACTCCTTATGGCTACACCTTC. Its translation is CASRTGPTPYGYTF.

This clonotype was detected many times. The rearrangement uses TRBV7-2 and TRBJ2-7; D may be TRBD1 (5 bases). Between the trimmed V and J ends, which lost 1 base and 7 bases, there was a span of 17 bases. The CDR3 is 15 amino acids. CDR1 and CDR2 (germline): SGHTA, FQGNSA. CDR3: CASSLVFPGSGEQYF. The CDR3 DNA reads TGTGCCAGCAGCTTAGTGTTCCCCGGGTCAGGGGAGCAGTACTTC.

Ten or more counts support this clonotype. The chain couples TRBV7-2 to TRBJ2-3; D gene unclear. Looked up from germline, CDR1 is SGHTA and CDR2 is FQGNSA. Trimming cost V 5 bases and J 4 bases, with 25 bases left between them. The CDR3 contains 18 residues. The CDR3, as DNA: TGTGCCAGCAGCCCTGCGGTGGTGAGCTACCCCGCATCAGATACGCAGTATTTT. Translating it yields CASSPAVVSYPASDTQYF.

This rearrangement joins TRBV28 to TRBJ2-7; D is perhaps TRBD1 (6 bases). V lost 7 bases, J lost 4 bases, and 14 bases lay in between. The CDR3 has 13 residues. Germline CDR1 and CDR2: MDHEN and SYDVKM. DNA of the CDR3: TGTGCCAGCATACAGGGTCATCGGTACGAGCAGTACTTC. It translates to CASIQGHRYEQYF.

This clonotype was detected ten times or more. The chain uses TRBV11-2 and TRBJ2-5; D is possibly TRBD2 (6 bases). V lost 2 bases, J lost 3 bases, and 7 bases lay in between. The CDR3 length is 13 residues. CDR1 and CDR2 (germline): SGHAT, FQNNGV. The CDR3 spells CASSLTGEETQYF. In nucleotides, the CDR3 is TGTGCCAGCAGCTTAACGGGGGAAGAGACCCAGTACTTC.

This clonotype was seen repeatedly, ten times or more. The rearrangement joins TRBV29-1 to TRBJ2-7; D may be TRBD1 or TRBD2 (5 bases each). V lost 5 bases and J lost 0, with 17 bases in between. CDR3 size: 15 residues. Germline V gene sequence: CDR1 SQVTM, CDR2 ANQGSEA. The CDR3 bases are TGCAGCGTTTGGGGGACGGAATCCTTCTCCTACGAGCAGTACTTC. Translated: CSVWGTESFSYEQYF.

This clonotype was seen ten or more times. In DNA form, the CDR3 reads TGTGCCAGCAGCTTCCAAGCGGGAGGGCCATCCGAGCAGTACTTC. It codes for CASSFQAGGPSEQYF. The chain combines TRBV7-3 with TRBJ2-7; 10 bases map to TRBD2. V shed 3 bases and J 6 bases; nucleotides not matched to a gene: 8. The CDR3 is 15 amino acids. The germline V gene has CDR1 SGHTA and CDR2 FQGTGA.